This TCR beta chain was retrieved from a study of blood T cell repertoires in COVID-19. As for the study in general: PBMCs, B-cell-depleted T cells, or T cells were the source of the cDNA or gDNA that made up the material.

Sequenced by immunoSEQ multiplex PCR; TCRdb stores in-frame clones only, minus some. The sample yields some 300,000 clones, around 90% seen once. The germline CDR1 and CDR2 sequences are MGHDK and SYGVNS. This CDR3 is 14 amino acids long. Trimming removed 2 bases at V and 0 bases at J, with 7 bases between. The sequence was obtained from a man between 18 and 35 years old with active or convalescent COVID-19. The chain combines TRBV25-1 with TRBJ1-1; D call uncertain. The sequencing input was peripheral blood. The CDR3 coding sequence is TGTGCCAGCAGTGAAAGCCATTTGAACACTGAAGCTTTCTTT. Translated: CASSESHLNTEAFF.